The T cell receptor (beta chain) described here comes from a study of read filtering for tumor transcriptome and immune sequencing. Study as a whole: DNase treatment preceded whole-transcriptome library preparation. Study-wide points: Single-read clonotypes: around 81% of IR-seq clonotypes (around 3.4% of reads), more than 70% of RNA-seq clonotypes (approximately 49% of reads). Even smaller IR-seq throughput identified most shared clonotypes.

This library used roughly 400 ng RNA and molecular barcoded adaptors spanning alpha/delta and beta/gamma chains. One entry per CDR3 protein, called by TCRdb with MiXCR from the reads. The profile shows tens of thousands of distinct CDR3 sequences, less than 20% of them singletons. This clonotype appeared a few times. The antigen remains unidentified. V was cut by 6 bases and J by 7 bases, with 21 bases left in between. There are 16 residues in the CDR3. CDR1 is MNHNS, CDR2 SASEGT, per germline. J is TRBJ1-4 and V is TRBV6-1; D gene ambiguous. Sequencing was performed on a population of CD138-negative cells sorted from bone marrow. The clonotype comes from a donor aged 40 or over with multiple myeloma. In DNA, the CDR3 is TGTGCCAGCAGACCGAACACGGTCCAAGAACGTGAAAAACTGTTTTTT. Amino acid sequence: CASRPNTVQEREKLFF.